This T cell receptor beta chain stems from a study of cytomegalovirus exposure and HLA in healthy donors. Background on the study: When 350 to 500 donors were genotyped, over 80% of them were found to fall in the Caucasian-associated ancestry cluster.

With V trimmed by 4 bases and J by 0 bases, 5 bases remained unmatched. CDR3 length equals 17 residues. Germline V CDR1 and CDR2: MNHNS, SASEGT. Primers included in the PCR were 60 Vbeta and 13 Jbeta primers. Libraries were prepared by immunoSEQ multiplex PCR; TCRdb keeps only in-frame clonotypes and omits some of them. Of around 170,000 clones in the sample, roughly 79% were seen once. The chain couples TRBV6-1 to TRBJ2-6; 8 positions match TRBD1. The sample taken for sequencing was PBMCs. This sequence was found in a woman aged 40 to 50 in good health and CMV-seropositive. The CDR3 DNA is TGTGCCAGCAGTGCCTCCGGGACAGGCTCTGGGGCCAACGTCCTGACTTTC. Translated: CASSASGTGSGANVLTF.